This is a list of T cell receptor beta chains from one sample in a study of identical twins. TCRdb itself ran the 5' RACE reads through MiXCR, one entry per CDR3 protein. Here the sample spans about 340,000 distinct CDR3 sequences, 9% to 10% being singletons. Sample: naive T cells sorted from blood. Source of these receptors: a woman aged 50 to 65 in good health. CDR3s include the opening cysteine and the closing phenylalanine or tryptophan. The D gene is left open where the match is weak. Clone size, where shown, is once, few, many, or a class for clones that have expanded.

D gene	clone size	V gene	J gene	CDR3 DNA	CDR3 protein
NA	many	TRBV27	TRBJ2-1	TGTGCCAGCAGTGGTCACTCCTACAATGAGCAGTTCTTC	CASSGHSYNEQFF
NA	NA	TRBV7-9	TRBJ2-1	TGTGCCCAGTCGGTTGAGGATGAGCAGTTCTTC	CAQSVEDEQFF
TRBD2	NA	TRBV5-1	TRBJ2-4	TGCGCCAGCAGCTGGCTCACGGGAGCGGGAGAGGGCAAAAACATTCAGTACTTC	CASSWLTGAGEGKNIQYF
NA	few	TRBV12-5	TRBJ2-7	TGTGCTAGTGGTTCGACCGGCGGACCTACCGACGAGCAGTACTTC	CASGSTGGPTDEQYF
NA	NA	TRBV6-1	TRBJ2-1	TGTGCCAGCATTACAAGTTGGAGCTATAACGATGAGCAGTTCTTC	CASITSWSYNDEQFF
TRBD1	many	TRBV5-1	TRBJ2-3	TGCGCCAGCAGCGCTGACAGGGGGGTTGGAGATACGCAGTATTTT	CASSADRGVGDTQYF
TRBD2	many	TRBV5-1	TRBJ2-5	TGCGCCACCTCCCCGGCTAGCGGACAAGAGACCCAGTACTTC	CATSPASGQETQYF
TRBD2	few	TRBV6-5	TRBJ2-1	TGTGCCAGCAGTTACTCCCGGGGGGTAGACAATGAGCAGTTCTTC	CASSYSRGVDNEQFF
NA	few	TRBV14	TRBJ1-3	TGTGCCAGCAGCCCATATGGACAATTCTCAGGAAACACCATATATTTT	CASSPYGQFSGNTIYF
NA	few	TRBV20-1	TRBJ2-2	TGCAGTGCCCTCGACCGACGAGCGGGCGGGGAGCTGTTTTTT	CSALDRRAGGELFF
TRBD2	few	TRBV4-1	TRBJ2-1	TGCGCCAGCAGCCAAGATCAAGCGGGAGGCCTTCGGAATGAGCAGTTCTTC	CASSQDQAGGLRNEQFF
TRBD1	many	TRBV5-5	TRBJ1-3	TGTGCCAGCACCTTACAGGGGGAAAACACCATATATTTT	CASTLQGENTIYF
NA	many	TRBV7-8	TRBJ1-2	TGTGCCAGCAGTCCAGGAGGGTTGGACTATGGCTACACCTTC	CASSPGGLDYGYTF
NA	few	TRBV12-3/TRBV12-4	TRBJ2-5	TGTGCCAGCCGCTTCGAGCTAGTGGAGACCCAGTACTTC	CASRFELVETQYF
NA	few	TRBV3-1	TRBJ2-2	TGTGCCAGCAGCCAAACGGACAGTCCGAACACCGGGGAGCTGTTTTTT	CASSQTDSPNTGELFF
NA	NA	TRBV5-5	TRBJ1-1	TGTGCCAGCAGCCCCATCTCTCACACTGAAGCTTTCTTT	CASSPISHTEAFF
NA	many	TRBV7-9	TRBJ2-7	TGTGCCAGCAGCCCCCAGGGCGAGCAGTACTTC	CASSPQGEQYF
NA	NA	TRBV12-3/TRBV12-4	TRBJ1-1	TGTGCCAGCTGTTACCGGCCCGGACTTGGGAACACTGAAGCTTTCTTT	CASCYRPGLGNTEAFF